This TCR beta chain was sequenced during a study of T cells in Graves' hyperthyroidism and ophthalmopathy. Study context: Peripheral blood specimens were obtained at initial diagnosis, prior to any treatment. Study-wide results and limits: Most clonotypes expanded in thyroid above 0.001 were likewise present in blood.

The V end was cut by 10 bases, the J end by 4 bases, with 16 bases between. The CDR3 is 13 amino acids. Looked up from germline, CDR1 is MDHEN and CDR2 is SYDVKM. TCR beta CDR3 sequences were amplified from RNA transcripts. First-round RT-PCR of the TCR CDR3 relied on the HTBI primer set. TCRdb used MiXCR to reprocess the multiplex PCR reads, holding one entry per CDR3 protein. The sample yields fewer than 750,000 distinct CDR3 sequences, around 15% seen once. Worth noting for this clonotype: Its antigen is unknown.

This chain links TRBV28 with TRBJ2-5; D ambiguous. This TCR was sampled from a woman in her thirties or forties with Graves' ophthalmopathy. The sample was blood. CDR3 nucleotides: TGTGCCACCAGCAGAGATGGAAGAGAGACCCAGTACTTC. Translated: CATSRDGRETQYF.